What follows is one T cell receptor beta chain and its context. The antigen remains unidentified. CDR1 is GTSNPN and CDR2 is SVGIG in the germline V gene (reference sequence). Germline trimming cut 2 bases from V and 5 bases from J; bases unmatched to any gene: 6. There are 15 residues in the CDR3. This entry is derived from a study of PD-1 blockade in classical Hodgkin lymphoma. Study-level points and caveats: What drove the repertoire differences, possibly disease activity or prior therapy, has not been defined. CD4+ TCR diversity, unlike CD8+, climbed significantly by C4D1.

TCRdb's copy holds only in-frame clones and misses some; the assay was immunoSEQ multiplex PCR. Here the sample spans about 41,000 clones, roughly 80% being singletons. Every single patient, without exception, relapsed after autologous stem cell transplantation, and brentuximab vedotin exposure varied. Reported best responses ranged across complete response, partial response or progressive disease. The chain carries TRBV30 and TRBJ1-5; TRBD1 matches 10 bases. The sequence came from a human donor with classical Hodgkin lymphoma. The sequencing here drew on peripheral blood mononuclear cells (PBMCs), taken at baseline. The CDR3 region is CAWSLSGTGDQPQHF. CDR3 DNA sequence: TGTGCCTGGAGTCTTTCCGGGACAGGGGATCAGCCCCAGCATTTT. Supplemented by reference TRBV30 and TRBJ1-5, the full variable domain reads SQTIHQWPATLVQPVGSPLSLECTVEGTSNPNLYWYRQAAGRGLQLLFYSVGIGQISSEVPQNLSASRPQDRQFILSSKKLLLSDSGFYLCAWSLSGTGDQPQHFGDGTRLSIL.